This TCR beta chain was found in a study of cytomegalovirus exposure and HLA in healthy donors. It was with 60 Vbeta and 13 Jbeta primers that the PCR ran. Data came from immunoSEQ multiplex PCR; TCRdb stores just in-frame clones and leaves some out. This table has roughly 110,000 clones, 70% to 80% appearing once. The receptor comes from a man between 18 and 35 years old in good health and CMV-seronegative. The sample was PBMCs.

CDR3 loop: CASSLSGRDEQYF. The CDR3 region has the DNA TGTGCCAGCAGCTTATCCGGGCGGGACGAGCAGTACTTC. This sequence joins TRBV5-4 and TRBJ2-7; weak D call: TRBD2 (5 bases). This CDR3 is built from 13 residues. The V gene lost 2 bases and the J gene lost 5 bases, with 11 bases spanning the gap. Per the germline V gene, CDR1 is SGHNT and CDR2 is YYREEE (reference sequence).